The clone carrying this T cell receptor beta chain was seen more than once but under ten times. Its antigen remains unknown. TCRdb ran MiXCR on the 5' RACE reads and lists one entry per CDR3 protein. The sample carries more than 450,000 distinct CDR3 sequences, about a fifth recorded once. These data belong to a study of T cells after yellow fever vaccination. Overall study results and limits: Secondary responses were weaker yet peaked faster, day 5 versus 15. Clonotype sharing between CD4 and CD8 compartments was small.

The TCR comes from a man aged 18-30 years who received the YFV17D yellow fever vaccine. Sequenced here: PBMCs, sampled 21 days after the first yellow fever vaccination.

As DNA, the CDR3 is TGTGCCAGCAGCTTCTCCTGGGGAGTCGCCTACGAGCAGTACTTC. This gives the protein CASSFSWGVAYEQYF. The rearrangement uses TRBV7-9 and TRBJ2-7; possibly TRBD2 for D (5 bases). The V and J ends lost 3 bases and 2 bases respectively, with 14 bases between them. The CDR3 loop spans 15 amino acids. The germline CDR1 and CDR2 sequences are SEHNR and FQNEAQ (reference sequence).